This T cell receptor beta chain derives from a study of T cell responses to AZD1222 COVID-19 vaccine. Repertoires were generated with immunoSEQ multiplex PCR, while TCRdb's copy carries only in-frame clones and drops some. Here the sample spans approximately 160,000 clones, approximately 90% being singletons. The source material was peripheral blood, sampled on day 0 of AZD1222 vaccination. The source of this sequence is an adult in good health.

The DNA of the CDR3 is TGCAGCGTTGGTATAGGGGGATATGGCTACACCTTC. Translated: CSVGIGGYGYTF. This rearrangement joins TRBV29-1 to TRBJ1-2; possible D gene TRBD1, 6 bases. Trimming left V 4 bases short and J 5 bases short, with 11 bases between. This CDR3 contains 12 residues. CDR1 is SQVTM and CDR2 is ANQGSEA in the germline V gene.